The 2 T cell receptor beta chains presented below share a single source sample, sequenced in a study of blood T cell repertoires in COVID-19. Produced via immunoSEQ multiplex PCR; TCRdb's table is partial and in-frame only. The repertoire consists of roughly 150,000 clones, with around 87% occurring once and the leading ten covering 10%. The sample consisted of peripheral blood. The receptors shown here come from a woman between 65 and 79 years old with COVID-19, enrolled during active disease.

CDR3 protein: CASSVTDYRGDTGELFF. The DNA of the CDR3 is TGTGCCAGCAGCGTAACCGACTATCGCGGGGACACCGGGGAGCTGTTTTTT. J is TRBJ2-2 and V is TRBV9; tentative D call: TRBD2 (6 bases). Germline CDR1 is SGDLS and CDR2 is YYNGEE. Trimming took off 1 base at V and 3 bases at J, with 16 bases between the two ends. This CDR3 comprises 17 residues.

The chain has TRBV5-1 and TRBJ2-1, with 10 bases matching TRBD2. Germline CDR1 and CDR2: SGHRS and YFSETQ. The CDR3 spans 14 residues. Trimming cost V 9 bases and J 7 bases; bases outside gene matches: 10. The CDR3 loop reads CATSSGGLGNEQFF. The CDR3 DNA sequence: TGCGCCACCTCTAGCGGGGGTCTTGGGAATGAGCAGTTCTTC.